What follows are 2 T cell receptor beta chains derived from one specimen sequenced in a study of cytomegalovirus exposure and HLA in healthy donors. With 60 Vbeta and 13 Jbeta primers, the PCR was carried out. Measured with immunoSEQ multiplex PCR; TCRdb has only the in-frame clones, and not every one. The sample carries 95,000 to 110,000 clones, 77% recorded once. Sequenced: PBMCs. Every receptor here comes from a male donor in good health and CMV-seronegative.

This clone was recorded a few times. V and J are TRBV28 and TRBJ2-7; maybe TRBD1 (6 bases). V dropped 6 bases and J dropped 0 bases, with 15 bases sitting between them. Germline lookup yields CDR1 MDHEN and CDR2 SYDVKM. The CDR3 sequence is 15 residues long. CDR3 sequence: CASRPGTHSSYEQYF. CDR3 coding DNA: TGTGCCAGCAGACCCGGGACACACAGCTCCTACGAGCAGTACTTC.

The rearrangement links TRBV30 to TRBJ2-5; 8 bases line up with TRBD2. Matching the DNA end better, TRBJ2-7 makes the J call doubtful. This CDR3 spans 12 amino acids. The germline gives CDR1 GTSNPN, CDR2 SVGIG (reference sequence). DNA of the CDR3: TGTGCCTGGGCCGGGACTAGAGGCGAGCAGTACTTC. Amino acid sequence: CAWAGTRGEQYF.